The 10 T cell receptor beta chains below were found in one sample sequenced in a study of blood T cell repertoires in COVID-19. TCRdb's table, derived via immunoSEQ multiplex PCR, lists solely in-frame clones and lacks some. Among about 280,000 clones listed, approximately 85% were seen once. Sequenced: PBMCs or T cells enriched from blood (not recorded which). These receptors originate from a woman under 40 who had recovered from COVID-19.

This chain connects TRBV11-3 to TRBJ2-7; the D gene is possibly TRBD1 (6 bases). The germline gives CDR1 SGHNT, CDR2 YENEEA. Trimming took 4 bases from V and 2 from J, leaving 18 bases between them. There are 16 residues in the CDR3. In nucleotides, the CDR3 is TGTGCCAGCAGCTCCATACCGGGACACCAGACCTACGAGCAGTACTTC. The encoded protein is CASSSIPGHQTYEQYF.

This clone was detected once. The chain combines TRBV10-2 with TRBJ2-7; 9 bases are shared with TRBD2. J gave up 1 base and V 3 bases, and 16 bases lay outside the gene matches. The CDR3 is made up of 19 amino acids. Germline-derived CDR1 and CDR2 are WSHSY and SAAADI. CDR3 nucleotide sequence: TGCGCCAGCAGTGACCCCCTGGCGGGAGGGCCGGGTGGGTCCTACGAGCAGTACTTC. This gives the protein CASSDPLAGGPGGSYEQYF.

This chain links TRBV6-5 with TRBJ1-1; 7 bases fit TRBD1. This CDR3 has 14 residues. V trimming: 6 bases; J trimming: 2 bases; junction bases outside the gene matches: 6. CDR1 and CDR2 (germline): MNHEY, SVGAGI. The CDR3 DNA sequence: TGTGCCAGCAGCTCTCACAGGGGAAACACTGAAGCTTTCTTT. Protein product: CASSSHRGNTEAFF.

The chain is built from TRBV15 and TRBJ2-7, with TRBD2 as a possible D gene (6 bases). V was shortened by 5 bases and J by 0 bases, with 17 bases between the two germline ends. The CDR3 loop spans 16 amino acids. Per germline, CDR1 LNHNV and CDR2 YYDKDF (reference sequence). CDR3 sequence reads: CATSFGGDPFSYEQYF. The CDR3 DNA reads as TGTGCCACCAGCTTCGGAGGGGACCCTTTCTCCTACGAGCAGTACTTC.

This sequence joins TRBV14 and TRBJ1-1; D not resolved. The V and J ends lost 4 bases and 5 bases respectively, with 17 bases between them. CDR3 length: 15 residues. Germline assignment: CDR1 SGHDN and CDR2 FVKESK. CDR3 bases: TGTGCCAGCAGCCTTCCGAGGGAAAGAGGGACTGAAGCTTTCTTT. It specifies CASSLPRERGTEAFF.

This clone was seen once. The J gene is TRBJ2-7, the V gene TRBV7-2; 7 bases line up with TRBD2. Losses at the gene ends were 6 bases for V and 7 bases for J; bases not matched to a gene: 15. The CDR3 consists of 15 residues. Germline V gene data show CDR1 as SGHTA and CDR2 as FQGNSA. The CDR3 reads CASSLNLGGAGEQYF. The CDR3 bases are TGTGCCAGCAGTTTAAACTTGGGGGGAGCGGGGGAGCAGTACTTC.

J is TRBJ1-3 and V is TRBV30; 8 bases match TRBD1. There are 13 residues in the CDR3. The trim removed 3 bases at V and 5 bases at J, leaving 3 bases unmatched. Germline lookup yields CDR1 GTSNPN and CDR2 SVGIG (reference sequence). The CDR3 reads CAWRGDRRNTIYF. CDR3 bases: TGTGCCTGGAGAGGGGACAGGAGAAACACCATATATTTT.

The V call is TRBV3-1 (or the pseudogene TRBV3-2), the J call TRBJ1-2, with D possibly being TRBD1 (5 bases). The V end lost 1 base, the J end lost 4 bases, and 13 bases lay between the germline ends. CDR1 and CDR2 from the germline V gene are LGHDT and YNNKEL (reference sequence). This CDR3 region has 15 residues. The CDR3 sequence is CASSQGRDGSYGYTF. The CDR3 coding sequence is TGTGCCAGCAGCCAAGGCAGGGACGGGAGCTATGGCTACACCTTC.

The chain is built from TRBV7-3 and TRBJ2-5; 8 positions match TRBD1. Germline trimming cut 5 bases from V and 2 bases from J; bases unmatched to any gene: 7. The CDR3 extends over 15 amino acids. Germline CDR1 SGHTA, CDR2 FQGTGA. CDR3 protein: CASSKGQGGQETQYF. In DNA, the CDR3 is TGTGCCAGCAGCAAAGGACAGGGAGGACAAGAGACCCAGTACTTC.

J is TRBJ2-1 and V is TRBV9; a possible D gene is TRBD1 (6 bases). Trimming removed 2 bases at V and 5 bases at J, with 8 bases between. The CDR3 runs 13 residues. Germline-derived CDR1 and CDR2 are SGDLS and YYNGEE. The CDR3 is CASSVGHNNEQFF. CDR3 in DNA: TGTGCCAGCAGCGTGGGACACAACAATGAGCAGTTCTTC.